This record looks at one T cell receptor beta chain sequence and its context. The antigen remains undetermined. Sequencing involved patients with CD8+CD57+ cell expansion previously shown by flow cytometry. Patients had not yet gotten any therapy when their blood was taken for sampling. This specimen comes from a study of CD8+CD57+ T cells in acquired aplastic anemia. Overall study context: Each DNA sample taken from sorted CD4+ and CD8+ cells came to 3 to 4 ug on average. Broader study findings: Levels of CD8+ Simpson's diversity were not significantly distinct in patients versus controls. Around 29 CD8+ CDR3 sequences were shared between patients and controls.

It was genomic DNA that served as the template for profiling TCR beta VDJ and CDR3. From the reads, TCRdb called clonotypes with MiXCR, one entry per CDR3 protein. This sample has around 150,000 distinct CDR3 sequences, with 47% found just once. Germline V gene data show CDR1 as SQVTM and CDR2 as ANQGSEA. The CDR3 runs 13 residues. Trimming cost V 7 bases and J 2 bases, with 14 bases left between them. The sample taken for sequencing was sorted CD4+, CD8+, or CD8+CD57+ T cells (not recorded which) from PBMCs. The gene calls are TRBV29-1 and TRBJ1-2; D perhaps matches TRBD1 (6 bases). The sequence came from a human donor with aplastic anemia. CDR3 sequence: CSAQGNRNYGYTF. As DNA, the CDR3 is TGCAGCGCCCAGGGGAACCGGAACTATGGCTACACCTTC.